A selection of T cell receptor beta chains follows, all from one sample in a study of CD8 T cells in ankylosing spondylitis. A single record per CDR3 protein comes from TCRdb applying MiXCR to the 5' RACE reads. This table holds about 440,000 distinct CDR3 sequences, 15% to 20% found once. The sequenced sample was blood, either unsorted or a sorted T cell fraction (not recorded which). These receptors all stem from a male donor with ankylosing spondylitis. The CDR3 runs from the conserved cysteine through the conserved F or W. A D gene is named only where the DNA matches it firmly. Clone size is given for some rows only: seen once, a few or many times, or a class if the clone is expanded.

TRBV28,TRBJ2-1,NA,few,CASSSYRVEPLNEQFF,TGTGCCAGCAGTTCTTACAGGGTGGAACCACTCAATGAGCAGTTCTTC
TRBV6-6,TRBJ2-3,NA,few,CASSSSGGNTQYF,TGTGCCAGCAGTTCCTCGGGTGGGAATACGCAGTATTTT
TRBV2,TRBJ2-5,TRBD1,few,CASTRGGGQETQYF,TGTGCCAGCACTAGAGGGGGCGGCCAAGAGACCCAGTACTTC
TRBV20-1,TRBJ2-2,NA,NA,CSAETPQGVSGELFF,TGCAGTGCTGAAACGCCCCAAGGGGTTTCCGGGGAGCTGTTTTTT
TRBV15,TRBJ2-5,TRBD2,few,CATSRGTAGAQETQYF,TGTGCCACCAGCAGAGGGACAGCGGGGGCCCAAGAGACCCAGTACTTC
TRBV20-1,TRBJ1-2,NA,NA,CSAKSLVNYGYTF,TGCAGTGCTAAGTCACTAGTTAACTATGGCTACACCTTC
TRBV29-1,TRBJ1-2,NA,medium-sized,CSVEVGAARGYTF,TGCAGCGTTGAAGTAGGGGCAGCCCGGGGCTACACCTTC
TRBV29-1,TRBJ2-1,TRBD1,NA,CSVEVGTGVNEQFF,TGCAGCGTTGAAGTCGGGACAGGGGTCAATGAGCAGTTCTTC
TRBV20-1,TRBJ2-4,TRBD2,NA,CSADGLAGENIQYF,TGCAGTGCCGATGGACTAGCGGGAGAAAACATTCAGTACTTC
TRBV10-3,TRBJ2-2,TRBD2,NA,CAISAGGTGELFF,TGTGCCATCTCGGCGGGGGGGACCGGGGAGCTGTTTTTT
TRBV3-1,TRBJ2-3,NA,NA,CASSLRDSAWYF,TGTGCCAGCTCTTTGAGGGACTCAGCGTGGTATTTT
TRBV10-3,TRBJ1-5,TRBD1,few,CAISAGQGSNQPQHF,TGTGCCATCAGTGCCGGACAGGGAAGCAATCAGCCCCAGCATTTT
TRBV30,TRBJ1-2,NA,few,CAWAIRAKGYTF,TGTGCCTGGGCCATCAGGGCGAAAGGCTACACCTTC
TRBV7-2,TRBJ1-4,NA,few,CASRFGGTNEKLFF,TGTGCCTCCCGCTTCGGGGGGACGAATGAAAAACTGTTTTTT
TRBV6-2/TRBV6-3,TRBJ2-1,TRBD1,NA,CASSSRDRGLVRSYNEQFF,TGTGCCAGCAGTTCCCGGGACAGGGGGCTGGTGAGGTCCTACAATGAGCAGTTCTTC
TRBV7-2,TRBJ2-3,NA,few,CASSLGIGVRTDTQYF,TGTGCCAGCAGCTTAGGTATTGGGGTTCGGACAGATACGCAGTATTTT
TRBV4-1,TRBJ1-6,NA,few,CASSLQVTGGADSPLHF,TGCGCCAGCAGCCTTCAAGTAACGGGGGGCGCGGATTCACCCCTCCACTTT
TRBV11-3,TRBJ2-5,NA,few,CASSLAPRQNQETQYF,TGTGCCAGCAGCTTAGCACCAAGACAGAACCAAGAGACCCAGTACTTC
TRBV5-5,TRBJ1-6,NA,NA,CASSRRQGNNSPLHF,TGTGCCAGCAGCCGTCGGCAGGGGAATAATTCACCCCTCCACTTT
TRBV6-2/TRBV6-3,TRBJ2-2,NA,few,CASSYSPGEWDTGELFF,TGTGCCAGCAGTTACTCACCCGGGGAGTGGGACACCGGGGAGCTGTTTTTT
TRBV5-5,TRBJ2-3,TRBD2,NA,CASSLREGDTQYF,TGTGCCAGCAGCTTGCGGGAGGGAGATACGCAGTATTTT
TRBV30,TRBJ1-5,TRBD1,once,CAWDRGLDQPQHF,TGTGCCTGGGACAGGGGACTCGATCAGCCCCAGCATTTT
TRBV28,TRBJ1-2,NA,NA,CASSSLHRGYTF,TGTGCCAGCAGTTCCCTCCACCGTGGCTACACCTTC
TRBV7-9,TRBJ1-1,NA,NA,CASSLDSTEAFF,TGTGCCAGCAGTCTCGACAGCACTGAAGCTTTCTTT
TRBV5-1,TRBJ2-7,NA,few,CASSLAQVSYEQYF,TGCGCCAGCAGCTTGGCACAGGTTTCCTACGAGCAGTACTTC
TRBV20-1,TRBJ2-2,TRBD2,NA,CSARSLAVGTGELFF,TGCAGTGCTAGAAGTCTAGCGGTGGGCACCGGGGAGCTGTTTTTT
TRBV14,TRBJ2-3,NA,NA,CASSQDLLGTDTQYF,TGTGCCAGCAGCCAAGATCTTCTAGGAACAGATACGCAGTATTTT
TRBV20-1,TRBJ2-3,TRBD2,NA,CSAYGLAGPTDTQYF,TGCAGTGCTTACGGACTAGCGGGACCCACAGATACGCAGTATTTT
TRBV20-1,TRBJ2-6,NA,NA,CSSGGAGANVLTF,TGCAGTTCAGGCGGTGCTGGGGCCAACGTCCTGACTTTC
TRBV10-2,TRBJ1-1,NA,few,CASSDPGQKNTEAFF,TGCGCCAGCAGTGATCCGGGTCAAAAGAACACTGAAGCTTTCTTT
TRBV3-1,TRBJ2-7,NA,few,CASSQAVGDRYF,TGTGCCAGCAGCCAGGCCGTGGGTGATCGGTACTTC
TRBV6-1,TRBJ1-1,NA,few,CASRRTGFTEAFF,TGTGCCAGCAGACGAACAGGGTTCACTGAAGCTTTCTTT
TRBV20-1,TRBJ2-7,NA,few,CSASGRREPYEQYF,TGCAGTGCTAGCGGCCGCAGGGAGCCCTACGAGCAGTACTTC
TRBV2,TRBJ2-3,TRBD1,NA,CASSELGTETDTQYF,TGTGCCAGCAGTGAACTCGGGACAGAGACAGATACGCAGTATTTT
TRBV20-1,TRBJ1-4,TRBD1,few,CSARAPLRQGLGKLFF,TGCAGTGCTAGAGCCCCCCTTAGACAGGGCCTTGGGAAACTGTTTTTT
TRBV10-3,TRBJ2-5,NA,NA,CAISSSGDQETQYF,TGTGCCATCAGTTCCTCAGGCGACCAAGAGACCCAGTACTTC
TRBV5-1,TRBJ2-5,TRBD2,many,CASSLRTSGRETQYF,TGCGCCAGCAGCCTGCGGACTAGCGGGAGAGAGACCCAGTACTTC
TRBV12-3/TRBV12-4,TRBJ1-1,NA,many,CASSSRGTEAFF,TGTGCCAGCAGTTCAAGGGGTACTGAAGCTTTCTTT
TRBV3-1,TRBJ2-7,TRBD2,NA,CASPRFYSGTGEQYF,TGTGCCAGCCCTCGCTTTTACAGCGGGACGGGCGAGCAGTACTTC
TRBV3-1,TRBJ2-5,NA,NA,CASSGLIQETQYF,TGTGCCAGCAGCGGACTAATACAAGAGACCCAGTACTTC
TRBV10-2,TRBJ2-1,NA,many,CASSSQGGAYNEQFF,TGCGCCAGCAGTTCACAGGGCGGGGCCTACAATGAGCAGTTCTTC
TRBV24-1,TRBJ2-7,NA,NA,CATAPRGASEQYF,TGTGCCACCGCGCCCCGGGGGGCCAGCGAGCAGTACTTC
TRBV12-3/TRBV12-4,TRBJ2-1,NA,many,CASSAVSSYNEQFF,TGTGCCAGCAGTGCTGTAAGCTCCTACAATGAGCAGTTCTTC
TRBV5-1,TRBJ2-5,TRBD2,few,CASSFARLAEGQETQYF,TGCGCCAGCAGCTTTGCGCGGCTAGCGGAGGGGCAAGAGACCCAGTACTTC
TRBV2,TRBJ2-1,TRBD2,NA,CASVPGLAVHGSYNEQFF,TGTGCCAGCGTTCCGGGACTAGCGGTTCATGGCTCCTACAATGAGCAGTTCTTC
TRBV4-2,TRBJ1-5,NA,many,CASSQDLGDQPQHF,TGTGCCAGCAGCCAAGATCTAGGAGATCAGCCCCAGCATTTT
TRBV18,TRBJ1-1,TRBD1,many,CASSRTGTAETEAFF,TGTGCCAGCTCGCGAACCGGGACAGCGGAAACTGAAGCTTTCTTT